The sequence of this TCR beta chain was determined in a study of T cell responses to AZD1222 COVID-19 vaccine. Overall study findings and caveats: Mapped onto spike, vaccine-associated CD4 TCRs spanned it and were dominant at 160-218 and 743-854. A mostly white British donor set with more females was recruited, and clonal diversity was possibly underestimated. Unmutated variant regions are reportedly the target of nearly half of TCRs that are spike-specific.

Using immunoSEQ multiplex PCR, the repertoire was profiled, and TCRdb retains in-frame clones only, with some absent. This sample yields 150,000 to 200,000 clones, of which 92% are seen a single time; 1.3% belongs to the top ten. Germline-derived CDR1 and CDR2 are SGHRS and YFSETQ. The CDR3 runs 14 residues. Between the trimmed V and J ends, which lost 2 bases and 3 bases, there was a span of 11 bases. Doses given second, at about 4 or about 12 weeks, were pooled. Notes on this clone: Its specificity is not known.

The chain is built from TRBV5-1 and TRBJ1-1; D gene uncertain. The sequences come from peripheral blood, collected 28 days after the second AZD1222 dose. This receptor was obtained from an adult who received the AZD1222 COVID-19 vaccine. In DNA, the CDR3 is TGCGCCAGCAGCTTTAAACTTACTGACACTGAAGCTTTCTTT. Translating it yields CASSFKLTDTEAFF.